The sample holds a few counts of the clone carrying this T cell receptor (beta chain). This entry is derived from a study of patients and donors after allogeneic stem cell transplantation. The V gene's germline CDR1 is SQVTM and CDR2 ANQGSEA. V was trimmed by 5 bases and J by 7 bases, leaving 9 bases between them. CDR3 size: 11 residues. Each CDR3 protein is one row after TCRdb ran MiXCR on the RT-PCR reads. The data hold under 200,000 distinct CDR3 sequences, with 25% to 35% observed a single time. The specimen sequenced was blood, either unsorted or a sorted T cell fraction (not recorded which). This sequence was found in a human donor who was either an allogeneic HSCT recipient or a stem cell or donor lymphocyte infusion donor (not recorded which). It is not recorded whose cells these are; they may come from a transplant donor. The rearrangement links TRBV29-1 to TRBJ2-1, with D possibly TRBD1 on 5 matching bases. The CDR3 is CSVPRQNEQFF. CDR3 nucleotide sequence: TGCAGCGTTCCTAGACAGAATGAGCAGTTCTTC.